This T cell receptor (beta chain) came from a study of graft-versus-host responses after intestinal transplantation. Turning to the study itself: Recipients were all induced with anti-thymocyte globulin, then given tacrolimus and steroids for around three years. Notes on the study in general: Analysis identified GvH clones in recipient marrow, with some appearing first in ileum or blood. After transplant, early declines in HvG clones were associated with peak levels of circulating GvH clones.

This CDR3 has 14 amino acids. V was clipped by 0 bases and J by 6 bases, with 11 bases between them. The germline V gene encodes CDR1 SEHNR and CDR2 FQNEAQ (reference sequence). This clone is a singleton in its sample. No antigen is known for it. Measured with immunoSEQ multiplex PCR; TCRdb has only the in-frame clones, and not every one. The table has tens of thousands of clones, around nine tenths seen once. This material consisted of PBMCs, taken about 120 days after intestinal transplantation. The clonotype comes from a human patient who received an intestinal transplant, so some T cells may come from the graft donor. The V gene is TRBV7-9, the J gene TRBJ1-1, with D perhaps matching TRBD1 (6 bases). This CDR3 is CASSLAPGGPEAFF. The CDR3 DNA sequence: TGTGCCAGCAGCTTAGCACCCGGGGGGCCTGAAGCTTTCTTT.